This record covers a single TCR beta chain. Per the germline V gene, CDR1 is GTSNPN and CDR2 is SVGIG (reference sequence). V was trimmed by 4 bases and J by 4 bases, leaving 10 bases between them. This CDR3 comprises 12 residues. This sample stems from a study of CD8 T cells in Susac syndrome. It was with random hexamers that roughly 0.45 to 1 ug RNA was reverse transcribed. An immunoSEQ multiplex PCR generated amplified TCR beta CDR3 products spanning 54 Vbeta and 13 Jbeta. TCRdb reanalysed the immunoSEQ multiplex PCR reads using MiXCR and keeps one entry per CDR3 protein. Of 180,000 or so distinct CDR3 sequences listed, approximately 96% were seen once; the top ten hold approximately 0.088%.

This TCR derives from a human donor with multiple sclerosis. The chain combines TRBV30 with TRBJ1-1; tentative D call: TRBD1 (6 bases). Material for sequencing was CD4+ T cells from PBMCs. CDR3 nucleotide sequence: TGTGCCTGGAACAGGGAGACCACTGAAGCTTTCTTT. Amino acids: CAWNRETTEAFF.